This T cell receptor beta chain originates from a study of CD8+CD57+ T cells in acquired aplastic anemia. About the study: Sorted CD4+ and CD8+ cells gave an average of about 3 ug of DNA. Overall study findings and caveats: Researchers reported that CD8+ Simpson's diversity was not significantly different in patients versus controls. Overlapping CD8+ CDR3 repertoires of patients and controls contained about 27 shared sequences.

Patients chosen for sequencing had CD8+CD57+ cells that had expanded, as shown by flow cytometry. None of the patients had been given any therapy when their blood was sampled. Of note for this clonotype: Its antigen is currently unknown.

The study profiled TCR beta VDJ and CDR3 using genomic DNA as template. TCRdb re-called the reads through MiXCR, storing one row per CDR3 protein. Seen here are under 200,000 distinct CDR3 sequences, less than 60% observed once, and the top ten hold roughly 3.1%. Sequencing input: sorted CD4+, CD8+, or CD8+CD57+ T cells (not recorded which) from PBMCs. The sequence was obtained from a human donor with aplastic anemia.

CDR3 in amino acids: CSASPSRGGRGEEKLFF. The CDR3 DNA reads TGCAGTGCGTCGCCCTCCCGGGGGGGGAGGGGTGAAGAAAAACTGTTTTTT. The chain carries TRBV20-1 and TRBJ1-4; D is perhaps TRBD1 (5 bases). The CDR3 loop spans 17 amino acids. Germline V gene sequence: CDR1 DFQATT, CDR2 SNEGSKA (reference sequence). Deletions cut 6 bases from V and 8 bases from J, with 28 bases between.